The next 9 T cell receptor beta chains were all read from a single sample in a study of PD-L1 blockade in urothelial cancer. Time point here: pretreatment peripheral blood. Profiling relied on immunoSEQ multiplex PCR, and the TCRdb table lists in-frame clones only, not all of them. Of 85,000 to 90,000 clones in the sample, more than 70% were seen once. The sample here was PBMCs, taken around atezolizumab (anti-PD-L1) treatment. These receptors came from a man in his 60s with urothelial cancer.

V is TRBV28 and J is TRBJ2-7; 9 bases are shared with TRBD2. J was trimmed by 0 bases and V by 5 bases; bases with no gene match: 2. The CDR3 has 14 residues. From germline, CDR1 is MDHEN and CDR2 SYDVKM. The CDR3 spells CASSGTSSSYEQYF. The CDR3 DNA follows: TGTGCCAGCAGTGGGACTAGCAGCTCCTACGAGCAGTACTTC. The whole variable domain, filled in from reference TRBV28 and TRBJ2-7, reads DVKVTQSSRYLVKRTGEKVFLECVQDMDHENMFWYRQDPGLGLRLIYFSYDVKMKEKGDIPEGYSVSREKKERFSLILESASTNQTSMYLCASSGTSSSYEQYFGPGTRLTVT.

The chain links TRBV15 to TRBJ2-3, with D unresolved. Germline V gives CDR1 LNHNV, CDR2 YYDKDF (reference sequence). V was shortened by 5 bases and J by 2 bases, with 8 bases between the two germline ends. The length of the CDR3 is 13 residues. The CDR3 DNA reads TGTGCCACCAGCGTCACCTACACAGATACGCAGTATTTT. It specifies CATSVTYTDTQYF.

The V and J genes are TRBV19 and TRBJ1-5; D might be TRBD1 (5 bases). The germline V gene has CDR1 LNHDA and CDR2 SQIVND (reference sequence). The CDR3 contains 17 residues. The ends were cut back, 8 bases at V and 11 bases at J, with 31 bases in the middle. CDR3 DNA sequence: TGTGCCAGTGGTTATACCGGGGGGAACAGACTCCGAGCGGCCCAGCATTTT. Its translation: CASGYTGGNRLRAAQHF.

This clone was seen a few times. J is TRBJ2-7 and V is TRBV11-3, with D unclear. The V and J ends lost 2 bases and 1 base respectively, with 3 bases between them. Germline V CDR1 and CDR2: SGHNT, YENEEA. This CDR3 is 12 amino acids long. The CDR3 DNA is TGTGCCAGCAGCTTACTATCCTACGAGCAGTACTTC. Residues: CASSLLSYEQYF.

Of note for this clone: Germline and junction disagree at one end, which may indicate a read error. V usage is TRBV7-3 and J usage is TRBJ2-7, with D possibly matching TRBD2 (6 bases). In germline, CDR1 is SGHTA, CDR2 FQGTGA. This CDR3 has 13 amino acids. CDR3 sequence: CASSSRGSYGQYF. For the CDR3, the DNA is TGTGCCAGCAGCAGCCGGGGGTCCTACGGGCAGTACTTC.

The chain has TRBV15 and TRBJ1-4, with 7 positions matching TRBD1. Losses at the gene ends were 0 bases for V and 3 bases for J; bases not matched to a gene: 1. Germline CDR1 LNHNV, CDR2 YYDKDF (reference sequence). CDR3 length equals 15 residues. The CDR3 is CATSRDRGPNEKLFF. CDR3 nucleotides: TGTGCCACCAGCAGAGATAGGGGGCCTAATGAAAAACTGTTTTTT. The full variable domain, with the rest looked up from reference TRBV15 and TRBJ1-4, is DAMVIQNPRYQVTQFGKPVTLSCSQTLNHNVMYWYQQKSSQAPKLLFHYYDKDFNNEADTPDNFQSRRPNTSFCFLDIRSPGLGDTAMYLCATSRDRGPNEKLFFGSGTQLSVL.

The chain couples TRBV29-1 to TRBJ2-7, with 8 bases identical to TRBD1. The CDR3 runs 12 residues. Germline V gene lookup returns CDR1 SQVTM and CDR2 ANQGSEA. V lost 4 bases, J lost 8 bases, and 7 bases stayed unmatched. In DNA form, the CDR3 reads TGCAGCGTTGGACTTGACAGGGGTCAGCAGTACTTC. It encodes CSVGLDRGQQYF.

This clone was seen only a few times. The chain employs TRBV10-3 and TRBJ2-1; 9 bases line up with TRBD2. Germline-derived CDR1 and CDR2 are ENHRY and SYGVKD. CDR3 length: 15 amino acids. Unmatched junction bases numbered 10, after V lost 5 bases and J lost 8 bases. CDR3 nucleotide sequence: TGTGCCATCAGTTGGGGTAGCGGGAGTTTAGATGAGCAGTTCTTC. Its translation is CAISWGSGSLDEQFF.

CDR3 bases: TGTGCCAGCAAGCCTAGCGCCTACAATGAGCAGTTCTTC. Residues: CASKPSAYNEQFF. This chain joins TRBV6-5 and TRBJ2-1; a possible D gene is TRBD2 (6 bases). The V and J ends lost 7 bases and 2 bases respectively, with 9 bases between them. CDR3 size: 13 residues. Germline V gives CDR1 MNHEY, CDR2 SVGAGI.